A single sample is the source of the 10 T cell receptor beta chains below, sequenced in a study of blood T cell repertoires in COVID-19. Only in-frame clones appear in the TCRdb table, and some are missing; sequencing was by immunoSEQ multiplex PCR. The sample has about 71,000 clones, just over 85% seen once; the top ten hold 6.9%. Sequenced sample: peripheral blood. These receptors were collected from a man aged 50-60 years with active COVID-19.

V usage is TRBV5-5 and J usage is TRBJ2-1; 8 bases fit TRBD1. CDR1 and CDR2 from the germline V gene are SGHKS and YYEKEE (reference sequence). This CDR3 has 15 amino acids. V lost 1 base and J lost 8; bases outside the gene matches: 8. In nucleotides, the CDR3 is TGTGCCAGCAGCTTGTCCTGGGACAGGTCCTATGAGCAGTTCTTC. Protein sequence: CASSLSWDRSYEQFF.

For the CDR3, the DNA is TGTGCCAGTAAGATAGGGAGGACAGGGGGCACTTCTGAAGCTTTCTTT. This sequence encodes CASKIGRTGGTSEAFF. The V gene is TRBV19, the J gene TRBJ1-1; 11 bases align to TRBD1. CDR1 and CDR2 (germline): LNHDA, SQIVND (reference sequence). The V segment lost 7 bases and the J segment 6 bases; nucleotides outside the gene matches: 13. This CDR3 is built from 16 residues.

This clone has just a few counts. The rearrangement uses TRBV11-2 and TRBJ1-3, with 9 bases matching TRBD1. Germline V lookup: CDR1 SGHAT, CDR2 FQNNGV. This CDR3 is built from 16 residues. Losses at the gene ends were 5 bases for V and 0 bases for J; bases not matched to a gene: 5. DNA of the CDR3: TGTGCCAGCAGCCGCGGACAGGGGAACTCTGGAAACACCATATATTTT. This sequence encodes CASSRGQGNSGNTIYF.

This chain joins TRBV4-1 and TRBJ1-4; maybe TRBD1 (6 bases). The CDR3 has 15 residues. V dropped 2 bases and J dropped 8 bases, with 15 bases sitting between them. Germline CDR1 is MGHRA and CDR2 is YSYEKL. The CDR3 reads CASSQYQGFGEKLFF. CDR3 bases: TGCGCCAGCAGCCAATACCAGGGGTTTGGGGAAAAACTGTTTTTT.

This chain joins TRBV9 and TRBJ2-1; D might be TRBD2 (6 bases). The germline V gene encodes CDR1 SGDLS and CDR2 YYNGEE. The CDR3 is 16 amino acids. Trimming stripped 0 bases from V and 6 bases from J, with 16 bases between. The CDR3 DNA follows: TGTGCCAGCAGCGTAGTGGCACGTCTAGCGATCAATGAGCAGTTCTTC. Its translation: CASSVVARLAINEQFF.

V and J are TRBV5-1 and TRBJ2-2; 10 bases map to TRBD2. CDR1 and CDR2 from the germline V gene are SGHRS and YFSETQ. The CDR3 runs to 16 residues. J was trimmed by 4 bases and V by 2 bases; bases with no gene match: 5. The CDR3 reads CASSLRTSGTTGELFF. The CDR3 DNA sequence: TGCGCCAGCAGCTTAAGGACTAGCGGCACCACCGGGGAGCTGTTTTTT.

V usage is TRBV27 and J usage is TRBJ2-1, with TRBD2 matching 13 bases. CDR3 size: 15 residues. The trim removed 5 bases at V and 5 bases at J, leaving 3 bases unmatched. Germline CDR1 and CDR2: MNHEY and SMNVEV (reference sequence). CDR3 sequence: CASSRGTSGNNEQFF. For the CDR3, the DNA is TGTGCCAGCAGTCGCGGGACTAGCGGGAACAATGAGCAGTTCTTC.

The chain has TRBV3-1 (or the pseudogene TRBV3-2) and TRBJ1-2; TRBD1 agrees at 8 bases. Germline V lookup: CDR1 LGHDT, CDR2 YNNKEL (reference sequence). With 3 bases clipped from V and 8 bases from J, the junction kept 8 bases outside the gene matches. This CDR3 is 14 amino acids long. The CDR3 sequence is CASSHQNRGEGYTF. As DNA, the CDR3 is TGTGCCAGCAGCCATCAGAACAGGGGGGAAGGCTACACCTTC.

This clone was seen a single time. The chain joins TRBV5-4 to TRBJ2-1; D gene uncertain. Germline values: CDR1 SGHNT, CDR2 YYREEE (reference sequence). V shed 3 bases and J shed 5 bases, with 18 bases lying between them. CDR3 size: 16 residues. The CDR3 region is CASSSTPYALNNEQFF. DNA for the CDR3: TGTGCCAGCAGCTCCACGCCCTATGCCTTAAACAATGAGCAGTTCTTC.

The chain couples TRBV19 to TRBJ1-5; TRBD1 is a possible D gene (5 bases). This CDR3 region has 14 residues. V was trimmed by 5 bases and J by 4 bases, leaving 12 bases between them. From germline, CDR1 is LNHDA and CDR2 SQIVND (reference sequence). The CDR3 sequence is CASSSGTLNQPQHF. The CDR3 bases are TGTGCCAGTAGTTCCGGGACTTTGAATCAGCCCCAGCATTTT.